Below, one T cell receptor (beta chain) is given with its context. CD8+ and CD4+ T cells from blood underwent TCR beta sequencing, which was carried out in a high-throughput format. The RNA input was roughly 0.45 to 1 ug, and it was reverse transcribed with random hexamers. The immunoSEQ assay covered 54 Vbeta and 13 Jbeta segments for CDR3. MiXCR, applied by TCRdb to the immunoSEQ multiplex PCR reads, yields one record per CDR3 protein. The data hold 400,000 or so distinct CDR3 sequences, with around 85% observed a single time. This entry belongs to a study of CD8 T cells in Susac syndrome. Germline V CDR1 and CDR2: LNHNV, YYDKDF (reference sequence). V dropped 0 bases and J dropped 0 bases, with 12 bases sitting between them. The length of the CDR3 is 16 residues.

V is TRBV15 and J is TRBJ2-7; D is unclear. Material: CD8+ T cells from PBMCs. The clonotype was recovered from a human donor with multiple sclerosis. In nucleotides, the CDR3 is TGTGCCACCAGCAGAGATCAAAAGGCCAACTCCTACGAGCAGTACTTC. Protein sequence: CATSRDQKANSYEQYF.